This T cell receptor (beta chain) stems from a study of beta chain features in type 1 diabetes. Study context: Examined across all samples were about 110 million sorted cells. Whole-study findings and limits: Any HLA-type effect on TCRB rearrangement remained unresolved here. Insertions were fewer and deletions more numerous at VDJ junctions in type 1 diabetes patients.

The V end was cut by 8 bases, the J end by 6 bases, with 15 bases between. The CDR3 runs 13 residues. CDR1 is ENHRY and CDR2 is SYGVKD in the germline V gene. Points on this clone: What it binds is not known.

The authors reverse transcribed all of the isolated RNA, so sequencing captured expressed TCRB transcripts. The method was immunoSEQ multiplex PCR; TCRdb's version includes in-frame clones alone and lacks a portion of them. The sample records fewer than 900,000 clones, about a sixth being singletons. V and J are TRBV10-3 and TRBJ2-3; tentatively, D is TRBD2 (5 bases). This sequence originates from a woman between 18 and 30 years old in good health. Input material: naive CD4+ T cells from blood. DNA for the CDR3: TGTGCCATCGCGGAGCGGAACCCCGATACGCAGTATTTT. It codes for CAIAERNPDTQYF.